The 32 T cell receptor beta chains in this list originate from one sample, sequenced in a study of CD8+ T cells in alopecia areata. RNA was isolated and reverse transcribed to cDNA, the sequencing template. Sequencing used immunoSEQ multiplex PCR; TCRdb keeps in-frame clones, though not all of them. The table lists some 110,000 clones, less than 45% of them singletons, with 3.1% in the top ten. The sample was CD4+ T cells sorted from blood. The receptor source for this set is a human donor with alopecia areata.

The chain combines TRBV28 with TRBJ2-5; no reliable D call. There are 13 residues in the CDR3. Between the trimmed V and J ends, which lost 4 bases and 5 bases, there was a span of 11 bases. Germline V gene lookup returns CDR1 MDHEN and CDR2 SYDVKM. The CDR3 DNA is TGTGCCAGCAGTTCACAGTTTTTGGAGACCCAGTACTTC. Amino acids: CASSSQFLETQYF. Full variable domain (outside the CDR3, taken from reference TRBV28 and TRBJ2-5): DVKVTQSSRYLVKRTGEKVFLECVQDMDHENMFWYRQDPGLGLRLIYFSYDVKMKEKGDIPEGYSVSREKKERFSLILESASTNQTSMYLCASSSQFLETQYFGPGTRLLVL.

The sample holds a few counts of this clone. This chain links TRBV28 with TRBJ2-7; 7 bases are a match to TRBD1. The CDR3 is 14 residues long. V lost 6 bases and J lost 5; bases outside the gene matches: 10. In germline, CDR1 is MDHEN, CDR2 SYDVKM. The CDR3 coding sequence is TGTGCCAGCAGCTCGACAGGGCTTACCCACGAGCAGTACTTC. This translates into CASSSTGLTHEQYF.

This clone was counted a single time. This chain joins TRBV29-1 and TRBJ1-4; D call uncertain. The CDR3 sequence is 11 residues long. CDR1 SQVTM and CDR2 ANQGSEA come from the germline V gene. Trimming removed 7 bases from V and 8 bases from J, with 11 bases in between. In DNA, the CDR3 is TGCAGCGCTACCAACGGCGAAAAACTGTTTTTT. Its protein is CSATNGEKLFF. The entire variable domain, with the rest obtained from reference TRBV29-1 and TRBJ1-4, is as follows: SAVISQKPSRDICQRGTSLTIQCQVDSQVTMMFWYRQQPGQSLTLIATANQGSEATYESGFVIDKFPISRPNLTFSTLTVSNMSPEDSSIYLCSATNGEKLFFGSGTQLSVL.

CDR3 amino acids: CASSQDLLGEITMTQYF. For the CDR3, the DNA is TGCGCCAGCAGCCAAGATCTTTTAGGGGAAATAACGATGACCCAGTACTTC. The chain carries TRBV4-3 and TRBJ2-5, with D maybe TRBD1 (5 bases). V was pared by 0 bases and J by 7 bases, with 21 bases between. CDR3 length: 17 amino acids. CDR1 is LGHNA and CDR2 is YSLEER in the germline V gene.

This clone occurred once. V usage is TRBV18 and J usage is TRBJ2-1; 7 bases agree with TRBD1. The V gene end was trimmed by 3 bases and the J gene end by 0 bases; junction bases not matched to a gene: 5. Germline loops: CDR1 KGHSH, CDR2 LQKENI. The CDR3 is made up of 16 amino acids. CDR3 bases: TGTGCCAGCTCACCCCCGACAGGGAGCTCCTACAATGAGCAGTTCTTC. Its translation: CASSPPTGSSYNEQFF.

This chain joins TRBV28 and TRBJ2-2; D call uncertain. The CDR3 is made up of 13 amino acids. Trimming cost V 1 base and J 7 bases, with 7 bases left between them. Germline V CDR1 and CDR2: MDHEN, SYDVKM. CDR3 residues: CASSLFTNGELFF. CDR3 nucleotide sequence: TGTGCCAGCAGTTTATTTACCAACGGGGAGCTGTTTTTT.

The rearrangement links TRBV11-3 to TRBJ2-7; D remains unclear. The germline V gene has CDR1 SGHNT and CDR2 YENEEA. V was shortened by 5 bases and J by 2 bases, with 4 bases between the two germline ends. The CDR3 is 11 residues long. CDR3 region: CASSRTYEQYF. The CDR3 coding sequence is TGTGCCAGCAGCCGGACCTACGAGCAGTACTTC.

The sample holds a few counts of this clone. This rearrangement joins TRBV7-2 to TRBJ2-7; either TRBD1 or TRBD2 may supply D (5 bases each). The CDR3 is made up of 14 amino acids. V lost 5 bases to trimming and J lost 0 bases, with 11 bases between them. CDR1 and CDR2 from the germline V gene are SGHTA and FQGNSA. CDR3 in DNA: TGTGCCAGCAGCCCGGGACGGAGCTCCTACGAGCAGTACTTC. As protein: CASSPGRSSYEQYF. The full variable domain, in which reference TRBV7-2 and TRBJ2-7 provide the parts outside the CDR3, is GAGVSQSPSNKVTEKGKDVELRCDPISGHTALYWYRQSLGQGLEFLIYFQGNSAPDKSGLPSDRFSAERTGGSVSTLTIQRTQQEDSAVYLCASSPGRSSYEQYFGPGTRLTVT.

The gene calls are TRBV5-1 and TRBJ2-3; 9 bases align to TRBD2. The junction had 7 bases not matched to a gene; V was cut back by 3 bases and J by 2 bases. CDR1 is SGHRS, CDR2 YFSETQ, per germline. The CDR3 has 16 residues. In DNA form, the CDR3 reads TGCGCCAGCAGCTCAGGATTAGCGGGAGACACAGATACGCAGTATTTT. This sequence encodes CASSSGLAGDTDTQYF.

The chain is built from TRBV29-1 and TRBJ2-1; 12 bases match TRBD2. From germline, CDR1 is SQVTM and CDR2 ANQGSEA. The CDR3 has 14 amino acids. V shed 4 bases and J 10 bases; nucleotides not matched to a gene: 8. DNA for the CDR3: TGCAGCGTTGCGGCTAGCGGGAGGGCTCAGGAGCAGTTCTTC. Translating gives CSVAASGRAQEQFF.

The chain combines TRBV6-5 with TRBJ2-7, with D possibly being TRBD2 (6 bases). Germline assignment: CDR1 MNHEY and CDR2 SVGAGI. CDR3 length: 14 amino acids. The V end was cut by 5 bases, the J end by 2 bases, with 13 bases between. CDR3 bases: TGTGCCAGCAGTCCAGCAGGGAGGACCTACGAGCAGTACTTC. Protein product: CASSPAGRTYEQYF.

CDR3 sequence: CAWVPDRENTEAFF. CDR3 DNA sequence: TGTGCCTGGGTTCCGGACAGGGAGAACACTGAAGCTTTCTTT. The chain links TRBV30 to TRBJ1-1; 8 nucleotides match TRBD1. Germline-derived CDR1 and CDR2 are GTSNPN and SVGIG (reference sequence). After removal of 5 bases from V and 1 base from J, the junction contained 6 bases not matched to a gene. The CDR3 contains 14 residues.

The V and J genes are TRBV18 and TRBJ2-4; D is ambiguous. Trimming stripped 3 bases from V and 7 bases from J, with 13 bases between. The CDR3 has 14 amino acids. The germline CDR1 and CDR2 sequences are KGHSH and LQKENI. CDR3 sequence reads: CASSPPGLSNIQYF. DNA of the CDR3: TGTGCCAGCTCACCGCCCGGTTTATCTAACATTCAGTACTTC.

This clone was seen a few times. The chain joins TRBV9 to TRBJ2-3, with D maybe TRBD1 (5 bases). Germline V gene lookup returns CDR1 SGDLS and CDR2 YYNGEE. This CDR3 contains 15 residues. Deletions cut 6 bases from V and 0 bases from J, with 14 bases between. CDR3 bases: TGTGCCAGCAACACCGACAGTACTAGCACAGATACGCAGTATTTT. It is translated as CASNTDSTSTDTQYF.

The V and J genes are TRBV29-1 and TRBJ1-2; D unclear. Germline CDR1 reads SQVTM; CDR2 reads ANQGSEA. The germline V and J ends were trimmed by 4 bases and 7 bases, with 10 bases remaining between them. This CDR3 contains 11 residues. The CDR3 region is CSVGWDAGYTF. The CDR3 nucleotides read TGCAGCGTTGGCTGGGATGCTGGCTACACCTTC.

The CDR3 DNA is TGTGCCAGCAGCCTAGCTACAGGTAACAATGAGCAGTTCTTC. Translation gives CASSLATGNNEQFF. This rearrangement joins TRBV6-6 to TRBJ2-1; D might be TRBD1 or TRBD2, each matching 5 bases. The CDR3 runs to 14 residues. CDR1 and CDR2 from the germline V gene are MNHNY and SVGAGI (reference sequence). V lost 6 bases to trimming and J lost 5 bases, with 14 bases between them.

DNA of the CDR3: TGCGCCAGCAGCTTGGCCGGACCAACAACCTACGAGCAGTACTTC. This sequence encodes CASSLAGPTTYEQYF. V usage is TRBV5-1 and J usage is TRBJ2-7; no definite D call. Germline CDR1 and CDR2: SGHRS and YFSETQ. This CDR3 contains 15 residues. The V end was cut by 0 bases, the J end by 2 bases, with 12 bases between.

This clone was seen a few times. The chain is built from TRBV9 and TRBJ2-3; 8 bases are shared with TRBD1. The germline V gene has CDR1 SGDLS and CDR2 YYNGEE. V shed 4 bases, J shed 6 bases, and the junction held 7 bases outside the gene matches. The CDR3 is 14 amino acids. CDR3 DNA: TGTGCCAGCAGCTTAACAGGGGGTGAGGATACGCAGTATTTT. This encodes CASSLTGGEDTQYF.

The chain joins TRBV5-1 to TRBJ2-7, with D perhaps matching TRBD1 (6 bases). Germline CDR1 is SGHRS and CDR2 is YFSETQ. Trimming left V 6 bases short and J 6 bases short, with 16 bases between. The CDR3 length is 13 residues. CDR3 in DNA: TGCGCCAGCATGGGAAACAGGGCGGGCGAGCAGTACTTC. Encoded protein: CASMGNRAGEQYF.

The chain carries TRBV28 and TRBJ1-5; the D is unclear. There are 15 residues in the CDR3. The V gene lost 2 bases and the J gene lost 0 bases, with 8 bases spanning the gap. CDR1 and CDR2 from the germline V gene are MDHEN and SYDVKM. CDR3 in amino acids: CASSLLTDSNQPQHF. The CDR3 bases are TGTGCCAGCAGTTTACTCACGGATAGCAATCAGCCCCAGCATTTT.

V is TRBV7-8 and J is TRBJ2-7; D may correspond to TRBD1 or TRBD2 (5 bases each). V was cut by 4 bases and J by 5 bases, with 15 bases left in between. The germline V gene encodes CDR1 SGHVS and CDR2 FQNEAQ. The CDR3 totals 14 residues. CDR3 protein: CASSSDRGLHEQYF. In nucleotides, the CDR3 is TGTGCCAGCAGCTCCGACCGGGGCCTACACGAGCAGTACTTC.

The V gene is TRBV6-5, the J gene TRBJ1-2; TRBD1 matches at 8 bases. Germline assignment: CDR1 MNHEY and CDR2 SVGAGI. With 2 bases clipped from V and 6 bases from J, the junction kept 5 bases outside the gene matches. This CDR3 is built from 14 residues. CDR3: CASSYTARGHGYTF. CDR3 sequence (DNA): TGTGCCAGCAGTTACACGGCCAGGGGGCATGGCTACACCTTC.

Note on this clone: The sample carries other DNA sequences with the same CDR3. Written as DNA, the CDR3 is TGTGCCAGCAGCTCGACAGATACGCAGTATTTT. It is translated as CASSSTDTQYF. The chain joins TRBV28 to TRBJ2-3; no firm D call. CDR1 is MDHEN and CDR2 is SYDVKM in the germline V gene. The CDR3 is 11 amino acids. V was trimmed by 6 bases and J by 3 bases, leaving 4 bases between them.

CDR3 protein: CASSPEGRTQYF. The CDR3 region has the DNA TGTGCCAGCAGCCCCGAGGGCCGGACCCAGTACTTC. The chain employs TRBV7-7 and TRBJ2-5; TRBD2 is a possible D gene (5 bases). Per germline, CDR1 SSHAT and CDR2 FNYEAQ (reference sequence). The CDR3 sequence is 12 residues long. V was trimmed by 5 bases and J by 7 bases, leaving 11 bases between them.

V and J are TRBV28 and TRBJ2-3, with no clear D. The germline V gene encodes CDR1 MDHEN and CDR2 SYDVKM. The CDR3 is 11 residues long. V dropped 5 bases and J dropped 14 bases, with 14 bases sitting between them. CDR3 nucleotides: TGTGCCAGCAGTCACCAATTTTTACTGTATTTT. Encoded protein: CASSHQFLLYF.

The V and J genes are TRBV12-1 and TRBJ1-5; whether TRBD1, the table's D call, matches the DNA was not checked. TRBV12-1 is an annotated pseudogene. The CDR3 loop spans 16 amino acids. DNA for the CDR3: TGTGCCAGCACCCAATGGGACAGGGCGAGCAATCAGCCCCAGCATTTT. Its protein is CASTQWDRASNQPQHF.

This clone was detected only a few times. V usage is TRBV29-1 and J usage is TRBJ1-1, with D maybe TRBD1 (5 bases). Trimming left V 6 bases short and J 1 base short, with 12 bases between. Germline V gene sequence: CDR1 SQVTM, CDR2 ANQGSEA. This CDR3 comprises 13 residues. CDR3 sequence: CSVRGRENTEAFF. CDR3 DNA: TGCAGCGTCCGGGGCAGGGAGAACACTGAAGCTTTCTTT.

The chain uses TRBV30 and TRBJ2-3, with D perhaps assigned TRBD1 or TRBD2 (5 bases each). In germline, CDR1 is GTSNPN, CDR2 SVGIG (reference sequence). This CDR3 has 13 amino acids. Trimming left V 5 bases short and J 9 bases short, with 18 bases between. CDR3 nucleotide sequence: TGTGCCTGGGGACTGATTCGCAGGGTGACGCAGTATTTT. Translating it yields CAWGLIRRVTQYF.

This clone has only a few counts. This rearrangement joins TRBV4-1 to TRBJ1-6; D is uncertain. In germline, CDR1 is MGHRA, CDR2 YSYEKL. V shed 3 bases and J shed 0 bases, with 15 bases lying between them. There are 18 residues in the CDR3. The CDR3, as DNA: TGCGCCAGCAGCCACCTGGACCTCGTACCCTCCTATAATTCACCCCTCCACTTT. Residues: CASSHLDLVPSYNSPLHF.

The chain couples TRBV4-2 to TRBJ2-1; 13 bases agree with TRBD2. J lost 8 bases, V lost 4 bases, and 17 bases had no gene match. Germline CDR1 reads LGHNA; CDR2 reads YNFKEQ. CDR3 length: 19 residues. As DNA, the CDR3 is TGTGCCAGCAGCCTCCCGGGACTAGCGGGGACAGGGGAGGGCTATGAGCAGTTCTTC. It is translated as CASSLPGLAGTGEGYEQFF.

The chain employs TRBV21-1 and TRBJ1-2. TRBV21-1 is reported as a pseudogene. The CDR3 sequence is 15 residues long. DNA for the CDR3: TGTGCCAGCAGCAATTTCGACGGCCCTAACTATGGCTACACCTTC. Translation: CASSNFDGPNYGYTF.

This chain uses TRBV29-1 with TRBJ2-5; D perhaps matches TRBD2 (5 bases). Trimming pared 7 bases from V and 4 bases from J, leaving 19 bases between. Germline loops: CDR1 SQVTM, CDR2 ANQGSEA. There are 14 residues in the CDR3. The CDR3 spells CSARGGQMRETQYF. For the CDR3, the DNA is TGCAGCGCACGAGGAGGTCAGATGCGAGAGACCCAGTACTTC.